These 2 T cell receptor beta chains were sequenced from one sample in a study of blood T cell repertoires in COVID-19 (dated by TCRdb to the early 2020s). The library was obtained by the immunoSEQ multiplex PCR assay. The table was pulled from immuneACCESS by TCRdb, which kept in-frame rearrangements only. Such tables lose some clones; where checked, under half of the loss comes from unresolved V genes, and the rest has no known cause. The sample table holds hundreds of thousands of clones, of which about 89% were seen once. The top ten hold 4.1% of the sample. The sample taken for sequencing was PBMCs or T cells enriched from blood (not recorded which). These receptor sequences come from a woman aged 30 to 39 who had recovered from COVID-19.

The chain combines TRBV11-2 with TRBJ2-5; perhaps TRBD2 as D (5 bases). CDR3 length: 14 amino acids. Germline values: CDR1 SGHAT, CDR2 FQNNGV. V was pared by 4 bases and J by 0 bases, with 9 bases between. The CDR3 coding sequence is TGTGCCAGCAGCTCAAGGACTTACCAAGAGACCCAGTACTTC. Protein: CASSSRTYQETQYF.

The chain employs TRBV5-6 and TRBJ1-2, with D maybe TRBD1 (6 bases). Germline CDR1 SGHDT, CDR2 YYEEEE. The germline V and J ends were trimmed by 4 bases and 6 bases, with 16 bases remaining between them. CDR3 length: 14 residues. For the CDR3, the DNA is TGTGCCAGCAGCCAACCTACAGGGTACGATGGCTACACCTTC. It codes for CASSQPTGYDGYTF.